Here is one T cell receptor (beta chain) with its context. This CDR3 comprises 14 residues. Germline V CDR1 and CDR2: MNHNS, SASEGT. Researchers isolated at least 7 million PBMCs per sample. With a J-beta primer mix and a sample-barcoded 5' primer, a second PCR ran roughly 6 to 12 cycles. One entry per CDR3 protein results from TCRdb running MiXCR on the 5' RACE reads. Counted here are 1.5 million to 2 million distinct CDR3 sequences, around 36% occurring once; the ten biggest clones make up approximately 10%. The record originates from a study of blood T cells in healthy people across ages. The origin of this receptor is a woman aged 30 to 39 in good health. Sequenced input: blood. The J gene is TRBJ2-5, the V gene TRBV6-1, with 9 bases fitting TRBD2. Judging by the DNA end, TRBJ2-7 fits better; the J call may be wrong. The CDR3 spells CASTGGLAGNEQYF. The CDR3, as DNA: TGTGCCAGCACCGGAGGGCTAGCGGGAAACGAGCAGTACTTC.